This T cell receptor (beta chain) originates from a study of cytomegalovirus exposure and HLA in healthy donors. General study points: Investigators reported 164 TCR beta chains as tied to cytomegalovirus. In vitro testing confirmed a few CMV-associated chains as specific for CMV antigens. In a later analysis, at a false discovery rate of 0.05, 15,000 to 20,000 TCR beta sequences matched HLA alleles.

This CDR3 has 15 residues. Germline CDR1 SGHNT, CDR2 YYREEE (reference sequence). Losses at the gene ends were 4 bases for V and 8 bases for J; bases not matched to a gene: 6. PCR amplification relied on 60 Vbeta primers (plus 13 Jbeta primers). Libraries were prepared by immunoSEQ multiplex PCR; TCRdb keeps only in-frame clonotypes and omits some of them. The sample table includes around 130,000 clones. With regard to this clone: Its antigen is not known.

The receptor was derived from a woman aged 60-70 years in good health and CMV-seronegative. The source material was PBMCs. This sequence joins TRBV5-4 and TRBJ2-1; 13 nucleotides match TRBD2. The CDR3 DNA follows: TGTGCCAGCAGCCCCGGACTAGCGGGAGCCGATGAGCAGTTCTTC. It specifies CASSPGLAGADEQFF.